These T cell receptor beta chains were read from a single sample in a study of T cell changes during pregnancy in multiple sclerosis. Profiled with immunoSEQ multiplex PCR; TCRdb holds only in-frame clones, not every one. The table shows 40,000 to 45,000 clones, with 70% to 90% occurring only once. The sequencing used CD8+ T cells from peripheral blood mononuclear cells, collected after pregnancy. These receptors all come from a female donor in good health, enrolled as a control in a pregnancy study. Both conserved end residues are trimmed from each CDR3. D genes are given only for firm matches.

d_gene | j_gene | v_gene | CDR3aa
. | TRBJ2-3 | TRBV7-9 | ASSLIRGSTDTQY
. | TRBJ2-1 | TRBV6-5 | ASSFSLSSYNEQF
. | TRBJ2-1 | TRBV18 | ASSPRTRGFYNEQF
. | TRBJ2-5 | TRBV18 | ASSPVAGQKETQY
. | TRBJ1-6 | TRBV5-6 | ASSWTEGVSPLH
. | TRBJ1-2 | TRBV4-3 | ASAPGGARDGYT
TRBD1 | TRBJ2-2 | TRBV10-3 | AISQTGATNTGELF
. | TRBJ1-1 | TRBV7-2 | ASQGAGTNTEAF
TRBD1 | TRBJ1-6 | TRBV28 | ASSFGDSYNSPLH
. | TRBJ1-2 | TRBV27 | ASSLRVTGVYGYT
TRBD2 | TRBJ2-3 | TRBV30 | ARTSGGLGADTQY
TRBD1 | TRBJ1-6 | TRBV19 | ASSSTRDRGSYNSPLH
TRBD1 | TRBJ2-7 | TRBV4-1 | ASSQDWDRGNYEQY
TRBD1 | TRBJ1-1 | TRBV28 | ASSSGTGGLNTEAF
TRBD2 | TRBJ2-3 | TRBV7-3 | ASSLGGVRTDTQY
TRBD1 | TRBJ2-3 | TRBV7-9 | ASSLKWDRVTDTQY
. | TRBJ1-4 | TRBV4-3 | ASSQDRQSSLRLF
. | TRBJ2-3 | TRBV7-6 | ASSATPHTGTDTQY
TRBD1 | TRBJ2-5 | TRBV7-6 | ASSSRQGEEETQY
TRBD2 | TRBJ2-1 | TRBV7-6 | ASSSSGGLNEQF
. | TRBJ1-1 | TRBV19 | ASKVQGNTEAF
TRBD1 | TRBJ2-1 | TRBV27 | ASRPPQGQGGFSSYNEQF
. | . | TRBV7-3 | ASSLGGPSYEQY
TRBD2 | TRBJ2-7 | TRBV28 | ASSLSAGEGFYEQY
. | TRBJ2-6 | TRBV10-3 | AISSRQSGVTGANVLT
. | TRBJ1-1 | TRBV5-1 | ASSFDVGGGTEAF
. | TRBJ2-7 | TRBV7-9 | ASSLVSRQVDEQY
TRBD1 | TRBJ2-7 | TRBV4-1 | ASSQRQGAANEQY
. | TRBJ1-1 | TRBV28 | ASRQDSYTEAF
. | TRBJ2-2 | TRBV2 | ASSGAGTTGTGELF
. | TRBJ2-5 | TRBV7-9 | AYVEKQETQY
. | TRBJ1-1 | TRBV7-3 | ASSLLRNTEAF
. | TRBJ1-1 | TRBV29-1 | SVARGADTEAF
TRBD1 | TRBJ1-2 | TRBV4-3 | ASSQGKDRNYGYT
. | TRBJ1-2 | TRBV11-2 | ASSPGSYGYT
TRBD2 | TRBJ2-5 | TRBV9 | ASSLSGGGAQETQY
TRBD1 | TRBJ2-7 | TRBV15 | ATSPEGTGWYEQY
. | TRBJ2-1 | TRBV7-2 | ASSLNRVYEQF
TRBD2 | TRBJ2-3 | TRBV9 | ASSVGTSGTLDTQY
TRBD1 | TRBJ1-1 | TRBV7-9 | ASSFPTGASTEAF
TRBD1 | TRBJ2-3 | TRBV6-5 | ASSWGQGLTDTQY
TRBD1 | TRBJ2-7 | TRBV19 | ASSIVGTGYEQY
. | TRBJ2-7 | TRBV19 | ASSPTGYEQY
. | TRBJ2-7 | TRBV11-1 | ASSPRGPYEQY
TRBD1 | TRBJ1-1 | TRBV27 | ASSPTGGRDYTEAF